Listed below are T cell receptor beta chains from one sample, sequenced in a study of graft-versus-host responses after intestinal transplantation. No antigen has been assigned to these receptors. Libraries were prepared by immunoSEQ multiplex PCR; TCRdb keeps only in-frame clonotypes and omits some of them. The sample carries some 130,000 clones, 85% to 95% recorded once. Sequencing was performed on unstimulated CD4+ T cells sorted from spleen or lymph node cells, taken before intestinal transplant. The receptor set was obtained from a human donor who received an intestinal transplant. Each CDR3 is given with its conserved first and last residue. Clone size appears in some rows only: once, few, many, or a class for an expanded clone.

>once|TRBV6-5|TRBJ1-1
CASSYQVNTEAFF
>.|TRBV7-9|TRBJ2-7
CASSRTGGEQYF
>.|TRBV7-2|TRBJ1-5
CASSLWGQGNQPQHF
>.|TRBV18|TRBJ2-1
CASSPSYNEQFF
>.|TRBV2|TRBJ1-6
CASSFDRSGSYNSPLHF
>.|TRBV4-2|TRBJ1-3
CASSQAGGGLNRNTIYF
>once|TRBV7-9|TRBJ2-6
CASSLAGANVLTF
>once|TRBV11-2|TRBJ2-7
CASSRTGDTSYEQYF
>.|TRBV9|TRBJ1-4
CASSPGGGEKLFF
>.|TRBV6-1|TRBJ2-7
CASSLLWPHEQYF
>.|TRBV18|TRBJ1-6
CASSVGDYNSPLHF
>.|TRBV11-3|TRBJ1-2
CASSLEARGLTNYGYTF